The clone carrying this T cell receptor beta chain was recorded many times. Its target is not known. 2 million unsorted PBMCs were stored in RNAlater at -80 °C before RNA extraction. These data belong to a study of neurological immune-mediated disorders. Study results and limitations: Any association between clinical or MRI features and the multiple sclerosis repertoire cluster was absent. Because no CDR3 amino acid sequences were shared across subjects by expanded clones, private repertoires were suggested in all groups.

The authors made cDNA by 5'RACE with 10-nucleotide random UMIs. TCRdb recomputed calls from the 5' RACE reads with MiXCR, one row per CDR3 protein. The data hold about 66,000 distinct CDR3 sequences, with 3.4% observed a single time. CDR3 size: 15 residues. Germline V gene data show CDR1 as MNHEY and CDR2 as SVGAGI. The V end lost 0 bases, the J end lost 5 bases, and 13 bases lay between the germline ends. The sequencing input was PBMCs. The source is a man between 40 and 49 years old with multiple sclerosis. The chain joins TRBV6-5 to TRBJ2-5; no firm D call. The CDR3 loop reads CASSYSRLPQETQYF. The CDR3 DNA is TGTGCCAGCAGTTACTCGAGGCTGCCCCAGGAGACCCAGTACTTC.